This T cell receptor (beta chain) was sequenced for a study of CXCR3-negative and CXCR3-positive naive CD8 T cells. Study results and caveats: High diversity, comparable across both naive subsets, contrasted with much lower diversity in memory CD8+ cells.

On this clonotype: Its antigen remains unidentified.

There are 14 residues in the CDR3. Per the germline V gene, CDR1 is DFQATT and CDR2 is SNEGSKA (reference sequence). The TRB cDNA libraries were prepared by 5' RACE with UMI labels. From the 5' RACE reads, TCRdb lists one entry per CDR3 protein and no DNA. The sample shows around 140,000 distinct CDR3 sequences, and around 0.27% sits with its ten largest clones. The sequencing input was naive CXCR3- CD8+ T cells from blood. Subset specified: CD45RO-CCR7+CD27+CD95- naive CD8+ T cells lacking CXCR3 (TNR3-). The receptor's source is a human donor in good health. Some clones in this sample may be carry-over from other donors' samples. The chain combines TRBV20-1 with TRBJ2-5; TCRdb lists TRBD2, though no DNA is available to test this call. The CDR3 reads CSARDGAGKETQYF.